One and the same sample provided the 10 T cell receptor beta chains below, sequenced in a study of blood T cell repertoires in COVID-19 (dated by TCRdb to 2018 to 2020). The receptor library was made with the immunoSEQ multiplex PCR assay. Not all clones reach the TCRdb copy of this immuneACCESS table, which keeps in-frame sequences only. Checked studies attribute under half of the gap to unresolved V genes and leave the rest unexplained. This sample lists roughly 570,000 clones; 85% to 90% were detected once. The ten largest clones take up about 8% of the sample. The sequenced sample was peripheral blood. These receptors all stem from a woman aged 50 to 65 with COVID-19, enrolled during active disease.

The V gene is TRBV3-1 (or the pseudogene TRBV3-2), the J gene TRBJ1-2; D possibly corresponds to TRBD1 (6 bases). V dropped 4 bases and J dropped 4 bases, with 10 bases sitting between them. This CDR3 spans 13 amino acids. CDR1 is LGHDT, CDR2 YNNKEL, per germline (reference sequence). The CDR3 coding sequence is TGTGCCAGCAGCCTCGGACAGCCCTATGGCTACACCTTC. This translates into CASSLGQPYGYTF.

The chain joins TRBV9 to TRBJ2-3; 8 positions agree with TRBD2. Trimming at V came to 0 bases and at J to 4 bases, leaving 13 bases not matched to a gene. Per germline, CDR1 SGDLS and CDR2 YYNGEE. The CDR3 totals 18 residues. The CDR3, as DNA: TGTGCCAGCAGCGTAGAAAGCGGGGGTGCAGGGTGGGCAGATACGCAGTATTTT. It codes for CASSVESGGAGWADTQYF.

DNA of the CDR3: TGTGCCAGCTCACCACTAAGTGAGGAACTGTTTTTT. Translated, it gives CASSPLSEELFF. The chain has TRBV18 and TRBJ1-4, with no clear D. The CDR3 length is 12 residues. Germline assignment: CDR1 KGHSH and CDR2 LQKENI. Trimming removed 1 base from V and 12 bases from J, with 9 bases in between.

The V and J genes are TRBV15 and TRBJ1-2, with TRBD1 identical over 8 bases. CDR3 length equals 21 residues. V was pared by 0 bases and J by 4 bases, with 22 bases of the junction left unmatched. CDR1 and CDR2 (germline): LNHNV, YYDKDF (reference sequence). CDR3: CATSRDLFKLGTGMSLYGYTF. Written as DNA, the CDR3 is TGTGCCACCAGCAGAGATTTGTTTAAGTTAGGGACAGGAATGTCCCTCTATGGCTACACCTTC.

The chain uses TRBV11-3 and TRBJ2-7; D may be TRBD1 (7 bases). This CDR3 is built from 15 residues. Germline lookup yields CDR1 SGHNT and CDR2 YENEEA. V was clipped by 5 bases and J by 5 bases, with 19 bases between them. Here the CDR3 reads CASSEDGAGGNEQYF. CDR3 coding DNA: TGTGCCAGCAGCGAGGACGGGGCAGGGGGGAACGAGCAGTACTTC. The complete variable domain, with remaining parts taken from reference TRBV11-3 and TRBJ2-7, reads EAGVVQSPRYKIIEKKQPVAFWCNPISGHNTLYWYLQNLGQGPELLIRYENEEAVDDSQLPKDRFSAERLKGVDSTLKIQPAELGDSAVYLCASSEDGAGGNEQYFGPGTRLTVT.

The chain has TRBV3-1 (or the pseudogene TRBV3-2) and TRBJ1-2; 7 nucleotides match TRBD1. This CDR3 region has 14 residues. CDR1 and CDR2 (germline): LGHDT, YNNKEL (reference sequence). The J segment lost 8 bases and the V segment lost 1 base, leaving 7 bases of the junction unmatched. The CDR3 loop reads CASSQGDRSEGYTF. The DNA of the CDR3 is TGTGCCAGCAGCCAAGGGGACAGATCGGAGGGCTACACCTTC.

J is TRBJ2-7 and V is TRBV27; perhaps TRBD1 as D (5 bases). The length of the CDR3 is 14 residues. Germline V lookup: CDR1 MNHEY, CDR2 SMNVEV (reference sequence). Trimming took off 4 bases at V and 5 bases at J, with 15 bases between the two ends. The CDR3 here is CASSSHGRVHEQYF. CDR3 bases: TGTGCCAGCAGTTCCCATGGCAGGGTCCACGAGCAGTACTTC.

The genes are TRBV30 and TRBJ1-1; unclear D gene. V lost 5 bases to trimming and J lost 1 base, with 11 bases between them. The CDR3 consists of 13 residues. CDR1 is GTSNPN, CDR2 SVGIG, per germline (reference sequence). In DNA, the CDR3 is TGTGCCTGGGATTTTTCGGGGAACACTGAAGCTTTCTTT. Its protein product is CAWDFSGNTEAFF.

V usage is TRBV9 and J usage is TRBJ2-1; D perhaps matches TRBD2 (6 bases). Germline assignment: CDR1 SGDLS and CDR2 YYNGEE. V was cut by 3 bases and J by 7 bases, with 11 bases left in between. The CDR3 spans 13 residues. CDR3 DNA: TGTGCCAGCAGCGGGATTGGGAGGAATGAGCAGTTCTTC. It specifies CASSGIGRNEQFF.

The chain combines TRBV7-3 with TRBJ2-3, with D perhaps matching TRBD2 (5 bases). CDR3 length: 15 residues. Germline assignment: CDR1 SGHTA and CDR2 FQGTGA. V lost 4 bases and J lost 4, with 15 bases in between. CDR3 sequence reads: CASSSSGLSSDTQYF. The DNA for the CDR3 is TGTGCCAGCAGCTCCTCGGGGTTGAGTTCAGATACGCAGTATTTT.